The 2 T cell receptor beta chains listed next were all sequenced from one sample in a study of cytomegalovirus exposure and HLA in healthy donors. 13 Jbeta primers and 60 Vbeta primers were used for the PCR. Profiling relied on immunoSEQ multiplex PCR, and the TCRdb table lists in-frame clones only, not all of them. The sample yields 90,000 or so clones, about 67% seen once. The source material was PBMCs. These receptors came from a woman between 18 and 30 years old in good health and CMV-seropositive.

The V call is TRBV6-4, the J call TRBJ1-4; no clear D gene. Germline values: CDR1 MRHNA, CDR2 SNTAGT. The CDR3 has 11 amino acids. The V and J ends lost 2 bases and 12 bases respectively, with 7 bases between them. The CDR3 reads CASSDSRELFF. CDR3 coding DNA: TGTGCCAGCAGTGACAGCCGGGAACTGTTTTTT.

V gene TRBV27 combines with J gene TRBJ2-5, with 10 bases matching TRBD2. Trimming removed 6 bases from V and 5 bases from J; junction bases left unmatched: 6. Germline lookup yields CDR1 MNHEY and CDR2 SMNVEV (reference sequence). This CDR3 comprises 14 residues. The CDR3 sequence is CASSSGLARETQYF. Here the CDR3 DNA reads TGTGCCAGCAGCTCGGGACTAGCGAGGGAGACCCAGTACTTC.